The 2 T cell receptor beta chains in this list originate from one sample, sequenced in a study of T cell repertoires in cytomegalovirus infection. TCRdb fed the reads into MiXCR, producing one record per CDR3 protein. The sample carries under 200,000 distinct CDR3 sequences, about a tenth recorded once. The material sequenced was PBMCs. The source is a human donor in good health (CMV status not recorded). Some clones in this sample may be carry-over from other donors' samples.

This chain joins TRBV7-2 and TRBJ1-4; perhaps TRBD1 as D (6 bases). This CDR3 region has 15 residues. V shed 5 bases and J shed 0 bases, with 10 bases lying between them. Per germline, CDR1 SGHTA and CDR2 FQGNSA. The CDR3 DNA follows: TGTGCCAGCAGCCCTACAGGGCCAACTAATGAAAAACTGTTTTTT. This gives the protein CASSPTGPTNEKLFF.

This rearrangement joins TRBV20-1 to TRBJ1-5; TRBD1 agrees at 12 bases. The junction had 16 bases not matched to a gene; V was cut back by 6 bases and J by 1 base. The CDR3 spans 19 residues. CDR1 is DFQATT, CDR2 SNEGSKA, per germline (reference sequence). DNA of the CDR3: TGCAGTGCCCGAATATTCGGGACAGGGGGCTTAGAAAGCAATCAGCCCCAGCATTTT. The encoded protein is CSARIFGTGGLESNQPQHF.